This TCR beta chain was profiled in a study of blood T cell repertoires in COVID-19. The assay was immunoSEQ multiplex PCR, and TCRdb's table has in-frame clones only and misses some. The sample lists approximately 270,000 clones, roughly 88% seen once, with 0.87% in the top ten. This CDR3 has 14 residues. Trimming cost V 2 bases and J 9 bases; bases outside gene matches: 5. Germline V gene lookup returns CDR1 SGHTA and CDR2 FQGTGA. The chain couples TRBV7-3 to TRBJ2-2, with 8 bases matching TRBD1. The sequence was obtained from a human donor with COVID-19, enrolled during active disease. The donor label of this sample is uncertain. The source material was peripheral blood. CDR3 loop: CASSLQGAERELFF. The CDR3 DNA reads as TGTGCCAGCAGCTTACAGGGGGCTGAAAGGGAGCTGTTTTTT. The variable domain in full, with the rest retrieved from reference TRBV7-3 and TRBJ2-2, is GAGVSQTPSNKVTEKGKYVELRCDPISGHTALYWYRQSLGQGPEFLIYFQGTGAADDSGLPNDRFFAVRPEGSVSTLKIQRTERGDSAVYLCASSLQGAERELFFGEGSRLTVL.